The subject of this entry is one TCR beta chain. Its target is not known. V shed 6 bases and J shed 0 bases, with 12 bases lying between them. Germline CDR1 reads SNHLY; CDR2 reads FYNNEI. The CDR3 contains 15 residues. The sample originates from a study of cytomegalovirus exposure and HLA in healthy donors. Study results and limitations: Most TCR sequences were uncommon, yet certain public TCRs appeared in many donors.

Using immunoSEQ multiplex PCR, the repertoire was profiled, and TCRdb retains in-frame clones only, with some absent. This sample has 200,000 to 250,000 clones; 75% to 90% occur once, and the top ten carry 11% to 15%. The TCR was taken from a woman aged 25 to 39 in good health and CMV-seropositive. The chain is built from TRBV2 and TRBJ1-5; a possible D gene is TRBD1 (5 bases). The sequenced sample consisted of PBMCs. The CDR3 DNA sequence: TGTGCCAGCAGAGCGGGACCTAATAGCAATCAGCCCCAGCATTTT. Translation gives CASRAGPNSNQPQHF.